This passage covers 30 T cell receptor beta chains from one sample sequenced in a study of blood T cells in healthy people across ages. It was with a sample-barcoded 5' primer and a J-beta primer mix that a second PCR of roughly 7 to 12 cycles was run. MiXCR was run by TCRdb on the 5' RACE reads, yielding one entry per CDR3 protein. Among about 700,000 distinct CDR3 sequences, about a third were seen once, and the ten largest hold 15% to 19%. Sequencing input: blood. Source of these receptors: a woman older than 75 in good health.

The chain is built from TRBV4-1 and TRBJ2-1, with D possibly called TRBD1 or TRBD2 (5 bases each). The CDR3 loop spans 15 amino acids. Between the trimmed V and J ends, which lost 0 bases and 10 bases, there was a span of 16 bases. Germline values: CDR1 MGHRA, CDR2 YSYEKL. CDR3 amino acids: CASSQDGTVPGEQFF. DNA of the CDR3: TGCGCCAGCAGCCAAGACGGGACGGTGCCTGGGGAGCAGTTCTTC.

This clonotype showed up many times. V gene TRBV7-3 combines with J gene TRBJ1-1, with 11 bases matching TRBD1. This CDR3 is 17 amino acids long. V shed 4 bases, J shed 1 base, and the junction held 8 bases outside the gene matches. The germline V gene has CDR1 SGHTA and CDR2 FQGTGA. The CDR3 bases are TGTGCCAGCAGCTCCGGACAGGGGGCGCGCGGGAACACTGAAGCTTTCTTT. This codes for CASSSGQGARGNTEAFF.

Points on this clonotype: One junction end disagrees with the germline gene, perhaps due to a read error. The rearrangement links TRBV11-3 to TRBJ1-1; no reliable D call. The CDR3 sequence is 14 residues long. Looked up from germline, CDR1 is SGHNT and CDR2 is YENEEA. CDR3 sequence reads: CASSAGQEGTEVFF. The DNA for the CDR3 is TGTGCCAGCAGCGCAGGCCAGGAAGGCACTGAAGTTTTCTTT.

This clonotype was seen repeatedly, ten times or more. This chain links TRBV20-1 with TRBJ2-1; 8 nucleotides line up with TRBD2. The trim removed 5 bases at V and 5 bases at J, leaving 5 bases unmatched. Germline V gene sequence: CDR1 DFQATT, CDR2 SNEGSKA (reference sequence). The CDR3 totals 13 residues. The CDR3 coding sequence is TGCAGTGCTTATAGCGGGGACGACAATGAGCAGTTCTTC. Translating gives CSAYSGDDNEQFF.

In this sample, this clonotype turned up many times. V gene TRBV20-1 combines with J gene TRBJ2-7; tentative D call: TRBD2 (6 bases). Germline V lookup: CDR1 DFQATT, CDR2 SNEGSKA (reference sequence). This CDR3 has 13 residues. Trimming cost V 3 bases and J 0 bases, with 9 bases left between them. CDR3 nucleotides: TGCAGTGCTAGCGGGGGACGCTCCTACGAGCAGTACTTC. Translated, it gives CSASGGRSYEQYF.

With regard to this clonotype: This may stem from a read error, because a much larger clone lies one nucleotide away. The rearrangement links TRBV6-1 to TRBJ2-3; 9 positions agree with TRBD1. This CDR3 spans 15 amino acids. Germline CDR1 is MNHNS and CDR2 is SASEGT. The CDR3 DNA sequence: TGTGCCAGCAGCCCCACAGGGGGCTGGACAGATGCGCAGTATTTT. Protein sequence: CASSPTGGWTDAQYF.

A few counts support this clonotype. The J gene is TRBJ1-5, the V gene TRBV15; no clear D gene. Germline assignment: CDR1 LNHNV and CDR2 YYDKDF (reference sequence). V lost 6 bases to trimming and J lost 1 base, with 13 bases between them. The CDR3 extends over 15 amino acids. The DNA for the CDR3 is TGTGCCACCAGGCCCAGGCTTGAGAGCAATCAGCCCCAGCATTTT. Its protein product is CATRPRLESNQPQHF.

This clonotype was counted only a few times. V and J are TRBV4-1 and TRBJ2-2; D is perhaps TRBD1 (5 bases). The CDR3 contains 16 residues. CDR1 and CDR2 from the germline V gene are MGHRA and YSYEKL. V gave up 0 bases and J gave up 5 bases, with 13 bases separating them. CDR3 residues: CASSQEAQGLTGELFF. The CDR3, as DNA: TGCGCCAGCAGCCAAGAAGCTCAGGGCCTGACCGGGGAGCTGTTTTTT.

V gene TRBV3-1 combines with J gene TRBJ2-1; D not certain. V lost 1 base and J 4 bases, leaving 20 bases between the germline ends. There are 18 residues in the CDR3. Germline V CDR1 and CDR2: LGHDT, YNNKEL (reference sequence). The CDR3 reads CASSQVLVGRLLYNEQFF. CDR3 DNA sequence: TGTGCCAGCAGCCAAGTTTTGGTTGGCAGGCTACTTTACAATGAGCAGTTCTTC.

The J gene is TRBJ1-2, the V gene TRBV27; unclear D gene. V was shortened by 1 base and J by 2 bases, with 8 bases between the two germline ends. This CDR3 is 14 amino acids long. CDR1 and CDR2 from the germline V gene are MNHEY and SMNVEV (reference sequence). CDR3 nucleotides: TGTGCCAGCAGTTTATTGGCGGGGAACTATGGCTACACCTTC. It translates to CASSLLAGNYGYTF.

The chain carries TRBV29-1 and TRBJ2-5, with a weak D call TRBD2 (5 bases). From germline, CDR1 is SQVTM and CDR2 ANQGSEA. The V end lost 5 bases, the J end lost 3 bases, and 10 bases lay between the germline ends. There are 12 residues in the CDR3. CDR3 residues: CSVYSAEETQYF. CDR3 bases: TGCAGCGTTTATAGCGCCGAAGAGACCCAGTACTTC.

In regard to this clonotype: A read error may account for a junction end that differs from germline. The chain carries TRBV7-3 and TRBJ2-6, with D possibly TRBD1 on 5 matching bases. The CDR3 is 13 residues long. In germline, CDR1 is SGHTA, CDR2 FQGTGA. The CDR3 sequence: CASSPSGANVRTF. The CDR3 DNA sequence: TGTGCCAGCAGCCCCTCTGGGGCCAACGTCCGGACTTTC.

At least ten counts were recorded for this clonotype. The chain carries TRBV7-6 and TRBJ1-6; no clear D gene. The germline CDR1 and CDR2 sequences are SGHVS and FNYEAQ. The CDR3 extends over 13 amino acids. V lost 2 bases and J 7 bases, leaving 6 bases between the germline ends. CDR3 protein: CASSLLVNSPLHF. The CDR3 nucleotides are TGTGCCAGCAGCTTACTGGTGAATTCACCCCTCCACTTT.

Notes on this clonotype: This may arise from a read error, as a much more abundant clone is one base away. The genes are TRBV20-1 and TRBJ2-3; possibly TRBD1 or TRBD2 for D (5 bases each). The CDR3 has 15 amino acids. Germline CDR1 DFQATT, CDR2 SNEGSKA (reference sequence). CDR3 region: CSARGGTTLTDAQYF. The CDR3 DNA sequence: TGCAGTGCTAGAGGGGGGACCACCCTCACAGATGCGCAGTATTTT.

This clonotype has more than one count but fewer than ten. The chain has TRBV7-2 and TRBJ2-1, with D unresolved. Trimming pared 5 bases from V and 0 bases from J, leaving 8 bases between. This CDR3 is built from 14 residues. Per the germline V gene, CDR1 is SGHTA and CDR2 is FQGNSA. CDR3 nucleotide sequence: TGTGCCAGCAGCACTGACCACTCCTACAATGAGCAGTTCTTC. It specifies CASSTDHSYNEQFF.

This clonotype was seen only once. This sequence joins TRBV6-5 and TRBJ2-1; D perhaps matches TRBD2 (6 bases). Between the trimmed V and J ends, which lost 8 bases and 0 bases, there was a span of 8 bases. The germline gives CDR1 MNHEY, CDR2 SVGAGI. The CDR3 contains 13 residues. The CDR3, as DNA: TGTGCCAGCCGGGGGAACTCCTACAATGAGCAGTTCTTC. Protein: CASRGNSYNEQFF.

About this clonotype: This may be a read error: a much more frequent sequence differs by one nucleotide. The chain uses TRBV24-1 and TRBJ2-3; 9 nucleotides line up with TRBD2. Germline assignment: CDR1 KGHDR and CDR2 SFDVKD. The CDR3 extends over 18 amino acids. CDR3 nucleotide sequence: TGTGCCACCAGTGATTCCCCGTTAGCGGGGGAGGGCACAGATACGCAGTGTTTT. This sequence encodes CATSDSPLAGEGTDTQCF.

This clonotype was seen only a few times. The genes are TRBV27 and TRBJ1-1, with TRBD1 matching over 11 bases. V dropped 3 bases and J dropped 5; count of bases not matched to a gene: 5. The CDR3 runs 15 residues. Germline assignment: CDR1 MNHEY and CDR2 SMNVEV (reference sequence). The CDR3 region has the DNA TGTGCCAGCAGTTTGGACAGGGGGCCGGGAACTGAAGCTTTCTTT. Translated, it gives CASSLDRGPGTEAFF.

This clonotype was seen at least ten times. The rearrangement links TRBV20-1 to TRBJ2-6; D unclear. Germline lookup yields CDR1 DFQATT and CDR2 SNEGSKA (reference sequence). The CDR3 consists of 17 residues. V was cut by 0 bases and J by 0 bases, with 12 bases left in between. CDR3 in amino acids: CSARDSSRSSGANVLTF. CDR3 in DNA: TGCAGTGCTAGAGACTCCAGTCGGAGCTCTGGGGCCAACGTCCTGACTTTC.

CDR3 sequence: CASSSRYMPSGNNEQFF. As DNA, the CDR3 is TGTGCCAGCAGCTCCCGATATATGCCTAGCGGTAACAATGAGCAGTTCTTC. The chain couples TRBV7-2 to TRBJ2-1; 7 positions agree with TRBD2. This CDR3 contains 17 residues. The V gene end was trimmed by 4 bases and the J gene end by 5 bases; junction bases not matched to a gene: 14. Germline CDR1 is SGHTA and CDR2 is FQGNSA.

This clonotype was counted ten times or more. The genes are TRBV7-3 and TRBJ2-2; no clear D. This CDR3 comprises 17 residues. Germline V gene lookup returns CDR1 SGHTA and CDR2 FQGTGA. Trimming shortened V by 0 bases and J by 4 bases, and 15 bases separated the two germline ends. CDR3 in amino acids: CASSLTGIRQTTGELFF. CDR3 bases: TGTGCCAGCAGCTTAACCGGCATTAGGCAGACCACCGGGGAGCTGTTTTTT.

In the case of this clonotype: A read error may produce the germline difference seen at one junction end. This sequence joins TRBV12-3 or TRBV12-4 and TRBJ2-5, with TRBD2 matching 9 bases. The CDR3 contains 15 residues. CDR3 amino acids: CASGLGLAGQETQYF. CDR3 sequence (DNA): TGTGCCAGCGGTTTGGGGCTAGCGGGGCAAGAGACCCAGTACTTC.

This clonotype has only a few counts. This sequence joins TRBV11-2 and TRBJ1-1, with D unresolved. CDR3 length: 16 residues. Germline lookup yields CDR1 SGHAT and CDR2 FQNNGV. Trimming stripped 5 bases from V and 3 bases from J, with 19 bases between. The DNA for the CDR3 is TGTGCCAGCAGCGGATACCCTTATGGGCCCGACACTGAAGCTTTCTTT. This translates into CASSGYPYGPDTEAFF.

The CDR3 region is CSASPGQGGGSNQPQHF. The CDR3 bases are TGCAGTGCTAGTCCAGGACAGGGAGGGGGTAGCAATCAGCCCCAGCATTTT. The chain joins TRBV20-1 to TRBJ1-5, with 8 bases that match TRBD1. Looked up from germline, CDR1 is DFQATT and CDR2 is SNEGSKA (reference sequence). CDR3 length equals 17 residues. The V gene end was trimmed by 3 bases and the J gene end by 0 bases; junction bases not matched to a gene: 10.

This chain connects TRBV6-1 to TRBJ2-1; weak D call: TRBD1 (5 bases). CDR1 and CDR2 from the germline V gene are MNHNS and SASEGT. Trimming left V 8 bases short and J 2 bases short, with 16 bases between. This CDR3 has 15 residues. The CDR3 nucleotides read TGTGCCAGCCCTAGGCAGGGTACTCCCTACAATGAGCAGTTCTTC. Translating it yields CASPRQGTPYNEQFF.

Worth noting for this clonotype: Possible read error: a much larger clone is one base away. V gene TRBV15 combines with J gene TRBJ1-1, with unresolved D. CDR3 length equals 16 residues. Germline values: CDR1 LNHNV, CDR2 YYDKDF (reference sequence). V was pared by 0 bases and J by 1 base, with 12 bases between. The CDR3: CATSREYGRGNTEAFF. CDR3 DNA: TGTGCCACCAGCAGAGAATACGGACGGGGGAACACTGAAGCTTTCTTT.

Ten or more counts support this clonotype. This rearrangement joins TRBV6-6 to TRBJ2-7; TRBD1 or TRBD2 may be the D gene (6 bases each). The CDR3 runs to 14 residues. Trimming removed 2 bases from V and 6 bases from J, with 14 bases in between. CDR1 is MNHNY, CDR2 SVGAGI, per germline (reference sequence). CDR3 coding DNA: TGTGCCAGCAGTTACAACAGGGACTCTGGCGAGCAGTACTTC. Translating gives CASSYNRDSGEQYF.

Note on this clonotype: This CDR3 fails to terminate in the conserved phenylalanine or tryptophan, so it likely reflects a read error. This chain connects TRBV5-1 to TRBJ2-3; the D gene is possibly TRBD2 (5 bases). Trimming cost V 5 bases and J 5 bases, with 12 bases left between them. The length of the CDR3 is 13 residues. CDR1 SGHRS and CDR2 YFSETQ come from the germline V gene. CDR3 sequence: CASSSGSVDTQYC. As DNA, the CDR3 is TGCGCCAGCAGTTCTGGGAGTGTAGATACGCAGTATTGT.

This clonotype was detected only a few times. A read error is possible here, since a much larger clone lies one base away. The chain employs TRBV5-5 and TRBJ2-1, with TRBD2 identical over 12 bases. This CDR3 spans 16 amino acids. Germline V gives CDR1 SGHKS, CDR2 YYEKEE (reference sequence). This CDR3 reads CASSPLAGGRYDEQFF. The DNA for the CDR3 is TGTGCCAGCAGCCCTCTAGCGGGGGGGCGCTACGATGAGCAGTTCTTC.

The rearrangement links TRBV3-1 to TRBJ2-6; TRBD2 might be the D (5 bases). The germline V gene encodes CDR1 LGHDT and CDR2 YNNKEL (reference sequence). There are 19 residues in the CDR3. Trimming took off 3 bases at V and 0 bases at J, with 18 bases between the two ends. For the CDR3, the DNA is TGTGCCAGCAGCCAGGCTTGGAGGACGGCCCGCTCTGGGGCCAACGTCCTGACTTTC. Translation: CASSQAWRTARSGANVLTF.